Listed below are T cell receptor beta chains from one sample, sequenced in a study of CD8 T cells in Susac syndrome. MiXCR, run by TCRdb on the immunoSEQ multiplex PCR reads, gives a single entry per CDR3 protein. The table has about 120,000 distinct CDR3 sequences, roughly 94% seen once. The material sequenced was CD4+ T cells from PBMCs. The source of these receptors is a human donor in good health. The conserved cysteine and the conserved F or W are not part of the CDR3 here.

V: TRBV7-9; J: TRBJ2-1; CDR3: ASSLAGASNEQF
V: TRBV20-1; J: TRBJ2-7; CDR3: SATRAGVHEQY
V: TRBV7-9; J: TRBJ2-7; CDR3: ASSIQGLISEQY
V: TRBV14; J: TRBJ1-2; CDR3: ASSQDRTARGT
V: TRBV29-1; J: TRBJ2-3; CDR3: SVSRPDTDTQY
V: TRBV7-9; J: TRBJ2-1; CDR3: ASSRWDEQF
V: TRBV7-2; J: TRBJ1-6; CDR3: ASSSPWDVSSYNSPLH
V: TRBV11-2; J: TRBJ2-5; CDR3: ASREGETQY
V: TRBV6-5; J: TRBJ1-2; CDR3: ASSSLGGQFYGYT
V: TRBV2; J: TRBJ2-1; CDR3: ASRDSSGPYNEQF
V: TRBV20-1; J: TRBJ1-2; CDR3: SALSHRSGYGYT
V: TRBV30; J: TRBJ1-2; CDR3: AWSPPRDGYT
V: TRBV5-1; J: TRBJ2-5; CDR3: ASNGGPGETQY
V: TRBV6-2/TRBV6-3; J: TRBJ2-6; CDR3: ASRAPGLNSNVLT
V: TRBV7-9; J: TRBJ1-3; CDR3: ASSFHGESGNTIY
V: TRBV3-1; J: TRBJ2-1; CDR3: ASSSWTSGSNEQF
V: TRBV7-2; J: TRBJ1-2; CDR3: ASSEGTTPGGYT
V: TRBV5-6; J: TRBJ2-7; CDR3: ASSLGGWRDSSYEQY
V: TRBV7-9; J: TRBJ2-1; CDR3: ASSLGDYQGREQF
V: TRBV10-2; J: TRBJ2-2; CDR3: ASSTSRTGQSGELF